What follows are 31 T cell receptor beta chains derived from one specimen sequenced in a study of shared clonotypes between healthy human individuals. Profiled with immunoSEQ multiplex PCR; TCRdb holds only in-frame clones, not every one. Among 600,000 to 750,000 clones listed, 60% to 80% were seen once. Sequenced sample: memory CD4+ T cells sorted from blood. Subset of the sample: CD45RA-negative fraction. The source is a woman aged 25 to 39 in good health.

This clone was detected only once. The V gene is TRBV9, the J gene TRBJ1-3; weak D call: TRBD1 (6 bases). The CDR3 totals 16 residues. Germline CDR1 reads SGDLS; CDR2 reads YYNGEE. Trimming pared 0 bases from V and 0 bases from J, leaving 10 bases between. The CDR3: CASSVDIGGSGNTIYF. In nucleotides, the CDR3 is TGTGCCAGCAGCGTAGATATAGGGGGCTCTGGAAACACCATATATTTT. The full variable domain, its missing parts supplied by reference TRBV9 and TRBJ1-3, is DSGVTQTPKHLITATGQRVTLRCSPRSGDLSVYWYQQSLDQGLQFLIQYYNGEERAKGNILERFSAQQFPDLHSELNLSSLELGDSALYFCASSVDIGGSGNTIYFGEGSWLTVV.

The chain recombines TRBV6-5 with TRBJ2-5; TRBD1 matches 7 bases. V lost 5 bases and J lost 4; bases outside the gene matches: 7. The CDR3 consists of 14 residues. Germline lookup yields CDR1 MNHEY and CDR2 SVGAGI. CDR3 bases: TGTGCCAGCAGTACAGGGGACGGGGCAGAGACCCAGTACTTC. Residues: CASSTGDGAETQYF.

This rearrangement joins TRBV4-1 to TRBJ2-5; 8 bases match TRBD1. The CDR3 is 13 amino acids. Germline CDR1 reads MGHRA; CDR2 reads YSYEKL. Trimming took 0 bases from V and 13 from J; bases not matched to a gene: 7. The CDR3: CASSQDPGQGRYF. DNA for the CDR3: TGCGCCAGCAGCCAAGATCCCGGACAGGGTCGGTACTTC.

This clone was observed a few times. The chain carries TRBV30 and TRBJ2-2, with D hard to call. Trimming left V 4 bases short and J 0 bases short, with 6 bases between. Germline assignment: CDR1 GTSNPN and CDR2 SVGIG (reference sequence). This CDR3 spans 13 amino acids. The chain's CDR3 is CAWTLANTGELFF. In DNA form, the CDR3 reads TGTGCCTGGACGCTAGCGAACACCGGGGAGCTGTTTTTT.

This clone was recorded a few times. The sample carries other DNA sequences with the same CDR3. The chain links TRBV20-1 to TRBJ2-1; tentatively, D is TRBD1 (5 bases). This CDR3 contains 11 residues. Trimming removed 5 bases at V and 4 bases at J, with 6 bases between. The germline V gene has CDR1 DFQATT and CDR2 SNEGSKA (reference sequence). CDR3 sequence reads: CSAPGYNEQFF. Here the CDR3 DNA reads TGCAGTGCTCCAGGGTACAATGAGCAGTTCTTC.

Turning to this clone: This sample includes further DNA sequences coding for the same CDR3. The chain uses TRBV7-2 and TRBJ2-1; 8 bases align to TRBD2. Germline trimming cut 5 bases from V and 4 bases from J; bases unmatched to any gene: 10. Germline V gene lookup returns CDR1 SGHTA and CDR2 FQGNSA. CDR3 length equals 16 residues. This CDR3 is CASSPQAGVSYNEQFF. CDR3 nucleotide sequence: TGTGCCAGCAGCCCTCAAGCGGGAGTTTCTTACAATGAGCAGTTCTTC.

The sample holds a few counts of this clone. The chain carries TRBV6-6 and TRBJ1-2; 9 bases agree with TRBD1. CDR1 is MNHNY and CDR2 is SVGAGI in the germline V gene (reference sequence). J was trimmed by 0 bases and V by 6 bases; bases with no gene match: 5. The CDR3 consists of 15 residues. This CDR3 is CASRPDRGPNYGYTF. The CDR3 DNA is TGTGCCAGCAGACCGGACAGGGGACCTAACTATGGCTACACCTTC.

In nucleotides, the CDR3 is TGTGCCAGCAGCTTACAGGGTGGAGCATATGGCTACACCTTC. Its translation: CASSLQGGAYGYTF. The chain couples TRBV7-3 to TRBJ1-2; a weak D match, TRBD1 (5 bases). The CDR3 sequence is 14 residues long. Germline V gives CDR1 SGHTA, CDR2 FQGTGA. The V and J ends lost 2 bases and 5 bases respectively, with 12 bases between them.

The genes are TRBV7-9 and TRBJ2-1; tentative D call: TRBD2 (6 bases). The CDR3 loop spans 14 amino acids. Germline lookup yields CDR1 SEHNR and CDR2 FQNEAQ (reference sequence). V lost 3 bases and J 7 bases, leaving 13 bases between the germline ends. The CDR3 spells CASSFTGTSNEQFF. For the CDR3, the DNA is TGTGCCAGCAGCTTCACCGGGACTTCGAATGAGCAGTTCTTC.

The rearrangement uses TRBV16 and TRBJ2-7, with 10 bases lining up with TRBD1. The CDR3 sequence is 15 residues long. V lost 4 bases, J lost 2 bases, and 5 bases stayed unmatched. Germline loops: CDR1 KGHSY, CDR2 FQNENV. CDR3 in amino acids: CASSPTGTGAYEQYF. The CDR3 nucleotides read TGTGCCAGCAGCCCCACTGGGACAGGGGCCTACGAGCAGTACTTC.

This clone has a handful of counts. This chain connects TRBV2 to TRBJ1-4, with 7 positions matching TRBD1. The CDR3 loop spans 15 amino acids. Per germline, CDR1 SNHLY and CDR2 FYNNEI. V gave up 5 bases and J gave up 2 bases; unmatched junction bases: 5. CDR3 region: CASSSQGGTNEKLFF. CDR3 in DNA: TGTGCCAGCAGTTCCCAGGGGGGGACTAATGAAAAACTGTTTTTT.

The gene calls are TRBV2 and TRBJ1-5; no clear D gene. Germline CDR1 reads SNHLY; CDR2 reads FYNNEI. V lost 4 bases and J 0 bases, leaving 10 bases between the germline ends. The CDR3 runs to 15 residues. CDR3 DNA sequence: TGTGCCAGCAGTGCAAGTGCGATTAGCAATCAGCCCCAGCATTTT. It yields the protein CASSASAISNQPQHF.

The chain combines TRBV19 with TRBJ2-5; 7 positions match TRBD2. The J call is in doubt because the DNA end fits TRBJ2-7 better. The CDR3 extends over 13 amino acids. The germline V gene encodes CDR1 LNHDA and CDR2 SQIVND (reference sequence). CDR3: CASKRDSRYEQYF. CDR3 nucleotides: TGTGCCAGCAAGCGGGACTCGCGCTACGAGCAGTACTTC.

This clone came up a few times. The V call is TRBV7-2, the J call TRBJ2-5; 11 positions agree with TRBD2. Germline loops: CDR1 SGHTA, CDR2 FQGNSA. V gave up 5 bases and J gave up 4 bases; unmatched junction bases: 6. The CDR3 runs to 15 residues. CDR3 amino acids: CASSPTSGTLETQYF. The CDR3 nucleotides are TGTGCCAGCAGCCCGACTAGCGGGACTTTAGAGACCCAGTACTTC.

This clone showed up just a few times. The rearrangement joins TRBV2 to TRBJ1-5, with D unclear. Germline CDR1 and CDR2: SNHLY and FYNNEI. V lost 5 bases, J lost 3 bases, and 11 bases lay in between. This CDR3 is built from 14 residues. The CDR3 region is CASSLDYDNQPQHF. In nucleotides, the CDR3 is TGTGCCAGCAGTCTTGACTACGACAATCAGCCCCAGCATTTT.

The gene calls are TRBV6-4 and TRBJ1-5; D possibly corresponds to TRBD1 (5 bases). Trimming cost V 3 bases and J 1 base, with 10 bases left between them. The germline CDR1 and CDR2 sequences are MRHNA and SNTAGT. The CDR3 sequence is 15 residues long. In nucleotides, the CDR3 is TGTGCCAGCAGTGAGGGGGACGGAAGCAATCAGCCCCAGCATTTT. This codes for CASSEGDGSNQPQHF.

This clone was seen only once. The chain links TRBV9 to TRBJ1-5, with 8 bases that match TRBD1. CDR1 and CDR2 (germline): SGDLS, YYNGEE. V shed 4 bases, J shed 5 bases, and the junction held 5 bases outside the gene matches. CDR3 length: 14 amino acids. The DNA for the CDR3 is TGTGCCAGCAGCTTGACAGGGGACTATCAGCCCCAGCATTTT. This codes for CASSLTGDYQPQHF.

The rearrangement links TRBV28 to TRBJ1-5, with D hard to call. Germline CDR1 and CDR2: MDHEN and SYDVKM. The CDR3 contains 14 residues. Trimming shortened V by 3 bases and J by 4 bases, and 10 bases separated the two germline ends. CDR3 DNA: TGTGCCAGCAGTTTCCCGAGCGGTAATCAGCCCCAGCATTTT. Its protein product is CASSFPSGNQPQHF.

The J gene is TRBJ2-6, the V gene TRBV11-2; 11 nucleotides match TRBD2. The trim removed 0 bases at V and 2 bases at J, leaving 3 bases unmatched. The CDR3 spans 18 residues. The germline gives CDR1 SGHAT, CDR2 FQNNGV. CDR3 sequence reads: CASSLDPLAGAGANVLTF. The CDR3 coding sequence is TGTGCCAGCAGCTTAGACCCACTAGCGGGAGCTGGGGCCAACGTCCTGACTTTC.

On this clone itself: Other DNA variants within this sample encode the same CDR3. The rearrangement uses TRBV20-1 and TRBJ1-2; D not resolved. Germline CDR1 DFQATT, CDR2 SNEGSKA (reference sequence). V dropped 6 bases and J dropped 6 bases, with 11 bases sitting between them. The CDR3 sequence is 11 residues long. CDR3 region: CSAPGYDGYTF. As DNA, the CDR3 is TGCAGTGCCCCGGGCTATGATGGCTACACCTTC.

In its sample, this clone was seen a few times. The chain carries TRBV19 and TRBJ1-2; no clear D. In germline, CDR1 is LNHDA, CDR2 SQIVND (reference sequence). The V and J ends lost 3 bases and 0 bases respectively, with 11 bases between them. The CDR3 is 15 amino acids. The CDR3 is CASSIQLTANYGYTF. The CDR3 DNA follows: TGTGCCAGTAGTATTCAGCTTACGGCTAACTATGGCTACACCTTC.

The V gene is TRBV6-6, the J gene TRBJ2-7; 8 bases line up with TRBD1. Looked up from germline, CDR1 is MNHNY and CDR2 is SVGAGI (reference sequence). The CDR3 has 14 amino acids. Trimming cost V 6 bases and J 4 bases; bases outside gene matches: 8. The CDR3 spells CASSAGTGPYEQYF. The CDR3 coding sequence is TGTGCCAGCAGCGCCGGGACAGGACCTTACGAGCAGTACTTC.

The rearrangement links TRBV5-4 to TRBJ2-4, with TRBD1 matching 10 bases. The CDR3 loop spans 15 amino acids. After removal of 0 bases from V and 6 bases from J, the junction contained 3 bases not matched to a gene. CDR1 and CDR2 from the germline V gene are SGHNT and YYREEE (reference sequence). The CDR3 DNA follows: TGTGCCAGCAGCTTGGGCCGGGACAGGGGAAACATTCAGTACTTC. Residues: CASSLGRDRGNIQYF.

In its sample, this clone was seen a few times. The gene calls are TRBV4-1 and TRBJ2-4; D may be TRBD1 (6 bases). There are 15 residues in the CDR3. Germline V gene data show CDR1 as MGHRA and CDR2 as YSYEKL. The V and J ends lost 0 bases and 6 bases respectively, with 12 bases between them. CDR3 sequence (DNA): TGCGCCAGCAGCCAAGACGGGGACACCATAAACATTCAGTACTTC. Translated, it gives CASSQDGDTINIQYF.

This clone came up once. The chain couples TRBV20-1 to TRBJ2-7, with a weak D call TRBD2 (5 bases). Germline CDR1 reads DFQATT; CDR2 reads SNEGSKA (reference sequence). V was cut by 6 bases and J by 7 bases, with 13 bases left in between. There are 11 residues in the CDR3. CDR3 protein: CSAKRAREQYF. The CDR3 bases are TGCAGTGCCAAGAGGGCTAGGGAGCAGTACTTC.

The DNA of the CDR3 is TGTGCCAGCAGCTTAGTAGCCGGGGGTAATGAAAAACTGTTTTTT. It specifies CASSLVAGGNEKLFF. V and J are TRBV7-9 and TRBJ1-4, with a weak D call TRBD1 (5 bases). V was cut by 1 base and J by 4 bases, with 10 bases left in between. This CDR3 is built from 15 residues. The germline V gene encodes CDR1 SEHNR and CDR2 FQNEAQ (reference sequence).

This rearrangement joins TRBV30 to TRBJ1-6; 7 bases fit TRBD1. Germline V lookup: CDR1 GTSNPN, CDR2 SVGIG (reference sequence). This CDR3 is built from 15 residues. The J segment lost 5 bases and the V segment lost 2 bases, leaving 6 bases of the junction unmatched. CDR3 nucleotides: TGTGCCTGGAGTATAGGGGGCGGACATAATTCACCCCTCCACTTT. This codes for CAWSIGGGHNSPLHF.

In its sample, this clone was seen once. The chain employs TRBV10-2 and TRBJ1-1, with TRBD1 matching 7 bases. Germline CDR1 is WSHSY and CDR2 is SAAADI. J lost 3 bases, V lost 10 bases, and 11 bases had no gene match. The CDR3 is 14 amino acids. The CDR3 nucleotides read TGCGCCACCGAAACAACAGGGGACTACACTGAAGCTTTCTTT. This sequence encodes CATETTGDYTEAFF.

This chain connects TRBV18 to TRBJ2-1, with 7 bases aligning to TRBD1. CDR1 and CDR2 (germline): KGHSH, LQKENI. The CDR3 length is 16 residues. Trimming took 2 bases from V and 1 from J; bases not matched to a gene: 5. The CDR3 coding sequence is TGTGCCAGCTCACCAGTTACAGGGGCATCCTACAATGAGCAGTTCTTC. It codes for CASSPVTGASYNEQFF.

The gene calls are TRBV19 and TRBJ2-7; D might be TRBD1 (5 bases). The CDR3 covers 13 residues. Germline V lookup: CDR1 LNHDA, CDR2 SQIVND (reference sequence). V was trimmed by 0 bases and J by 5 bases, leaving 8 bases between them. CDR3: CASSIDRGHEQYF. The CDR3 DNA sequence: TGTGCCAGTAGTATAGATAGGGGTCACGAGCAGTACTTC. Drawing the rest from reference TRBV19 and TRBJ2-7, the complete variable domain is DGGITQSPKYLFRKEGQNVTLSCEQNLNHDAMYWYRQDPGQGLRLIYYSQIVNDFQKGDIAEGYSVSREKKESFPLTVTSAQKNPTAFYLCASSIDRGHEQYFGPGTRLTVT.

The chain recombines TRBV7-2 with TRBJ2-1; TRBD2 matches 7 bases. Germline CDR1 reads SGHTA; CDR2 reads FQGNSA. V was clipped by 8 bases and J by 4 bases; unmatched bases: 11. The CDR3 is 15 residues long. CDR3 in amino acids: CASQRMASGYNEQFF. The CDR3 coding sequence is TGTGCCAGCCAACGAATGGCTAGCGGTTACAATGAGCAGTTCTTC.